This TCR beta chain was profiled in a study of cytomegalovirus exposure and HLA in healthy donors. Overall study: There were 300 to 400 genotyped donors. Of these, roughly 84% fell in the genetic ancestry cluster associated with self-reported Caucasian donors. Study-wide results and limits: Looking again later, the authors saw that most CMV-associated TCR beta chains seemed HLA-restricted. Most likely, a cluster of highly shared sequence variants arose as a sequencing artifact.

The ends were cut back, 5 bases at V and 4 bases at J, with 18 bases in the middle. There are 16 residues in the CDR3. Germline V lookup: CDR1 MNHEY, CDR2 SMNVEV (reference sequence). Each donor was healthy, and each was a bone marrow donor. About this clone: Its antigen is undetermined.

Primers: 60 Vbeta forward and 13 Jbeta reverse. Clones were read by immunoSEQ multiplex PCR, and TCRdb kept only the in-frame ones, dropping some. Its table records 60,000 to 85,000 clones. The sample was PBMCs. V gene TRBV27 combines with J gene TRBJ1-3; D is ambiguous. This TCR derives from a man aged 45 to 65 in good health and CMV-seropositive. The CDR3 is CASSPPCDIQGNTIYF. Written as DNA, the CDR3 is TGTGCCAGCAGTCCTCCGTGCGACATCCAAGGAAACACCATATATTTT.